The rows below give T cell receptor beta chains drawn from one sample of a study of blood T cells in healthy people across ages. TCRdb called the 5' RACE reads again in MiXCR, with one record for every CDR3 protein. The sample lists 550,000 to 750,000 distinct CDR3 sequences, under 25% seen once, with 3.5% to 4% in the top ten. The source material was blood. The receptor set was obtained from a man aged 70-80 years in good health. CDR3s leave out the opening cysteine and the closing phenylalanine or tryptophan.

TRBV4-3,ASSRTLAGGPYEQY
TRBV24-1,ATSDLRTQY
TRBV15,ATSRDPGSSEKLF
TRBV19,ASNPGSKNNEQF
TRBV7-2,ASSPTRGSTGELF
TRBV20-1,SEEGQETQY
TRBV7-2,ASSQQQVPNTEAF
TRBV20-1,SARDQLGTDTQY
TRBV20-1,MAEGSHTDTQY
TRBV4-1,ASSQEAGTTISYNEQF
TRBV5-1,ASSSRQGKDGELF
TRBV4-3,ASSQDRLLSSYEQY
TRBV3-1,ASSQVRSRLATDTQY
TRBV4-1,ASSQNQAGGQY
TRBV29-1,SVGTGRTWYEQY
TRBV15,ATSNRGRGNTDTQY
TRBV27,ASSPTTGGYEQY
TRBV7-2,ASSPGQGSEQF
TRBV7-9,ASSLAGTAKETQY
TRBV29-1,SVEYSLNTEAF
TRBV6-1,ASSEFRGQTQY
TRBV13,ASRESGFGSGANVLT
TRBV10-3,AISEERDNEQF
TRBV20-1,SAEGSGSYERY
TRBV2,ASSQTSGRIGQY
TRBV5-1,ASSFGTANQPQH
TRBV7-6,ASSAGTGNGYT
TRBV6-4,ASSDPLSGPSNVKLF
TRBV28,ASNRDRASRGELF
TRBV6-1,ASSEFSGPGMGGYT
TRBV6-5,ASSYPGEQF
TRBV29-1,SGGLAGVLEQF
TRBV18,ASSSQTSGSGDTQY
TRBV5-1,ASGRTSGTYEQY
TRBV7-9,ASSPTTGTGSETQY
TRBV20-1,SARGASRGSNYGYT
TRBV2,ASSEVAAGTGNYEQY
TRBV2,ASGTDANT
TRBV20-1,SARISGSISGETQY
TRBV27,ASSLERGTHKNTEAF
TRBV28,ASSPPGPYNSPLH
TRBV7-9,ASSLPLGSGSLTDTQY
TRBV10-3,AIKSDGNTGELF
TRBV28,ASKTKGASGKNIQY
TRBV7-9,ASSLALNMGVRYT
TRBV6-5,ASSYSLVNTEAF
TRBV11-2,ASSLDLASKGSNEQF
TRBV10-3,AAGLADTDTQY
TRBV27,ASRGDRVRTDTQY
TRBV5-1,ASSFILAGGSTDTQY
TRBV20-1,SAKTGTYEQY
TRBV20-1,SANPPGAEAF
TRBV5-1,ASSSTGPTYNEQF